This T cell receptor (beta chain) emerged from a study of spatial heterogeneity in lung cancer. Findings and caveats of the study: Circulating ubiquitous expanded tumor TCRs were observed more frequently at resection than at follow-up.

TCRdb used MiXCR to reprocess the 5' RACE reads, holding one entry per CDR3 protein. The sample includes tens of thousands of distinct CDR3 sequences, approximately 8.6% of them seen just once. Sample time point: sample taken at primary tumor resection. Extraction of whole RNA from tumor, nontumor lung or frozen PBMC preceded unsorted sequencing. Patients with untreated early-stage non-small cell lung cancer, numbering roughly 69, were the donors. The junction had 2 bases not matched to a gene; V was cut back by 3 bases and J by 3 bases. This CDR3 is built from 13 residues. Germline CDR1 and CDR2: DFQATT and SNEGSKA (reference sequence). In this sample, this clonotype turned up a few times. Antigen unknown.

This sequence joins TRBV20-1 and TRBJ2-4; 7 nucleotides line up with TRBD1. The clonotype originates from a male donor with early-stage non-small cell lung cancer. The source material was PBMCs, sampled at surgery. For the CDR3, the DNA is TGCAGTGCTAGCCGGGACAGCAAAAACATTCAGTACTTC. Translation: CSASRDSKNIQYF.